This T cell receptor beta chain was sequenced during a study of blood T cell repertoires in COVID-19. The wider study: The samples span acute and convalescent COVID-19 from the United States, Italy and Spain. Sources were T cells, B-cell-depleted T cells, or PBMCs; the material itself was cDNA or gDNA.

Original handling: Nucleated cell counts were estimated from reference gene primer amplification. The method was immunoSEQ multiplex PCR; TCRdb's version includes in-frame clones alone and lacks a portion of them. That table furnishes V, J and clone size, whereas the DNA furnished D and trimming. Of around 69,000 clones listed, around 85% were seen once; the top ten hold approximately 25%. The clonotype was recovered from a man in his fifties or sixties with acute or convalescent COVID-19. Specimen: peripheral blood.

This CDR3 reads CASGLSADTQYF. CDR3 coding DNA: TGTGCTAGTGGTTTAAGCGCAGATACGCAGTATTTT. The rearrangement joins TRBV12-5 to TRBJ2-3, with unresolved D. Trimming shortened V by 3 bases and J by 4 bases, and 5 bases separated the two germline ends. The CDR3 covers 12 residues. Germline V gene sequence: CDR1 LGHNT, CDR2 FRNRAP.